Here is one TCR beta chain with its context. The antigen remains unidentified. The V segment lost 2 bases and the J segment 7 bases; nucleotides outside the gene matches: 12. This CDR3 is built from 16 residues. The germline V gene encodes CDR1 LGHNT and CDR2 FRNRAP. Researchers ran the PCR with 60 Vbeta and 13 Jbeta primers. The data were produced by immunoSEQ multiplex PCR, yet TCRdb's version contains in-frame clones alone and is incomplete. Altogether about 90,000 clones are present, about 66% being singletons, with the ten largest covering under 2.5%. This specimen belongs to a study of cytomegalovirus exposure and HLA in healthy donors. Overall study context: Earlier results showed roughly 120 million unique TCR beta sequences derived from some 180 million T cells. Study-wide results and caveats: In an earlier analysis, most TCR beta V segments were productive about 87% or about 30% of the time.

The chain links TRBV12-5 to TRBJ2-7, with 9 bases fitting TRBD2. The clonotype was recovered from a man aged 30 to 45 in good health and CMV-seronegative. Material: PBMCs. The CDR3: CASGLSVAGAISEQYF. Here the CDR3 DNA reads TGTGCTAGTGGTTTGTCGGTAGCGGGAGCCATTAGTGAGCAGTACTTC.